The rows below give T cell receptor beta chains drawn from one sample of a study of T cell changes during pregnancy in multiple sclerosis. Produced via immunoSEQ multiplex PCR; TCRdb's table is partial and in-frame only. The sample lists tens of thousands of clones; roughly 92% were seen once. Here the sequenced sample was peripheral blood, taken after pregnancy. The source is a female donor in good health, enrolled as a control in a pregnancy study. CDR3s include the opening cysteine and the closing phenylalanine or tryptophan. Each record gives: clone size, D gene, V gene, J gene, CDR3 protein, CDR3 DNA. A D gene is named only where the DNA matches it firmly. Part of the rows lack a size; the others show once, few, many or a class for expanded clones.

clone_size: -
d_call: TRBD2
v_call: TRBV18
j_call: TRBJ2-1
cdr3_aa: CASRLTSGRPRFF
cdr3_nt: TGTGCCAGCCGATTGACTAGCGGGAGACCAAGGTTCTTC

clone_size: -
d_call: -
v_call: TRBV19
j_call: TRBJ1-3
cdr3_aa: CASSRFREATIYF
cdr3_nt: TGTGCCAGTAGTCGGTTCAGGGAGGCCACCATATATTTT

clone_size: once
d_call: -
v_call: TRBV11-2
j_call: TRBJ2-7
cdr3_aa: CASSLAEEQYF
cdr3_nt: TGTGCCAGCAGCTTAGCCGAGGAGCAGTACTTC

clone_size: -
d_call: TRBD1
v_call: TRBV7-9
j_call: TRBJ1-5
cdr3_aa: CASSPGQFSNQPQHF
cdr3_nt: TGTGCCAGCAGCCCGGGACAGTTTAGCAATCAGCCCCAGCATTTT

clone_size: -
d_call: -
v_call: TRBV29-1
j_call: TRBJ2-7
cdr3_aa: CSVVGQGAGEQYF
cdr3_nt: TGCAGCGTTGTGGGTCAGGGTGCTGGAGAGCAGTACTTC

clone_size: -
d_call: TRBD2
v_call: TRBV6-6
j_call: TRBJ2-7
cdr3_aa: CASSLGTMYSYEQYF
cdr3_nt: TGTGCCAGCAGTTTGGGGACTATGTACTCCTACGAGCAGTACTTC

clone_size: -
d_call: -
v_call: TRBV12-2
j_call: TRBJ2-7
cdr3_aa: CASRPDNQNEQYF
cdr3_nt: TGTGCAAGTCGCCCCGATAATCAGAACGAGCAGTACTTC

clone_size: -
d_call: -
v_call: TRBV27
j_call: TRBJ2-3
cdr3_aa: CASSFGKVDTQYF
cdr3_nt: TGTGCCAGCAGCTTCGGGAAGGTGGATACGCAGTATTTT

clone_size: -
d_call: TRBD1
v_call: TRBV29-1
j_call: TRBJ2-1
cdr3_aa: CSAEGTDYNEQFF
cdr3_nt: TGCAGCGCCGAGGGGACAGATTACAATGAGCAGTTCTTC

clone_size: -
d_call: TRBD1
v_call: TRBV28
j_call: TRBJ1-3
cdr3_aa: CASTTGGSGNTIYF
cdr3_nt: TGTGCCAGCACCACAGGGGGCTCTGGAAACACCATATATTTT

clone_size: once
d_call: -
v_call: TRBV4-1
j_call: TRBJ2-1
cdr3_aa: CASSLDTQSPRFLSYNEQFF
cdr3_nt: TGCGCCAGCAGCCTCGACACCCAGTCCCCTCGGTTTCTTTCCTACAATGAGCAGTTCTTC

clone_size: few
d_call: -
v_call: TRBV15
j_call: TRBJ2-6
cdr3_aa: CATSRGDSGANVLTF
cdr3_nt: TGTGCCACCAGCAGAGGAGACTCTGGGGCCAACGTCCTGACTTTC

clone_size: -
d_call: -
v_call: TRBV7-7
j_call: TRBJ2-5
cdr3_aa: CASSLLQQETQYF
cdr3_nt: TGTGCTAGCAGCTTACTACAGCAAGAGACCCAGTACTTC

clone_size: -
d_call: TRBD2
v_call: TRBV19
j_call: TRBJ2-1
cdr3_aa: CASSLRRGRSSYNEQFF
cdr3_nt: TGTGCCAGTAGTCTACGACGCGGGAGGTCCTCCTACAATGAGCAGTTCTTC

clone_size: -
d_call: -
v_call: TRBV28
j_call: TRBJ1-2
cdr3_aa: CASSLGTANYGYTF
cdr3_nt: TGTGCCAGCAGTTTAGGAACAGCTAACTATGGCTACACCTTC

clone_size: -
d_call: -
v_call: TRBV6-1
j_call: TRBJ1-5
cdr3_aa: CASILSGTVSQPQHF
cdr3_nt: TGTGCCAGCATTTTATCGGGAACGGTATCTCAGCCCCAGCATTTT

clone_size: -
d_call: -
v_call: TRBV4-1
j_call: TRBJ1-5
cdr3_aa: CASSQVAGLLNQPQHF
cdr3_nt: TGCGCCAGCAGCCAAGTCGCGGGTCTTCTTAATCAGCCCCAGCATTTT

clone_size: -
d_call: -
v_call: TRBV27
j_call: TRBJ2-1
cdr3_aa: CASSTPRDKHNEQFF
cdr3_nt: TGTGCCAGCAGTACACCCCGGGACAAACACAATGAGCAGTTCTTC

clone_size: -
d_call: -
v_call: TRBV5-6
j_call: TRBJ2-3
cdr3_aa: CASSATADTQYF
cdr3_nt: TGTGCCAGCAGCGCGACAGCAGATACGCAGTATTTT

clone_size: -
d_call: -
v_call: TRBV19
j_call: TRBJ1-5
cdr3_aa: CASSIDLGGGQPQHF
cdr3_nt: TGTGCCAGTAGTATAGATCTTGGGGGCGGTCAGCCCCAGCATTTT

clone_size: once
d_call: -
v_call: TRBV5-1
j_call: TRBJ2-1
cdr3_aa: CASSLGGSSYNEQFF
cdr3_nt: TGCGCCAGCAGCTTAGGCGGAAGCTCCTACAATGAGCAGTTCTTC

clone_size: -
d_call: -
v_call: TRBV5-6
j_call: TRBJ1-6
cdr3_aa: CASSLDLLDNSPLHF
cdr3_nt: TGTGCCAGCAGCTTGGATCTCCTCGATAATTCACCCCTCCACTTT

clone_size: -
d_call: -
v_call: TRBV7-9
j_call: TRBJ2-4
cdr3_aa: CASSSTGGLTKNIQYF
cdr3_nt: TGTGCCAGCAGCTCGACCGGGGGTTTGACCAAAAACATTCAGTACTTC

clone_size: -
d_call: TRBD1
v_call: TRBV28
j_call: TRBJ1-2
cdr3_aa: CATRQGAESYTF
cdr3_nt: TGTGCCACCAGACAGGGGGCAGAGAGCTACACCTTC

clone_size: -
d_call: TRBD2
v_call: TRBV4-2
j_call: TRBJ2-3
cdr3_aa: CASSLPASRLAGAPKPTDTQYF
cdr3_nt: TGTGCCAGCAGCCTCCCTGCCTCGAGACTAGCGGGAGCCCCCAAGCCCACAGATACGCAGTATTTT

clone_size: -
d_call: TRBD1
v_call: TRBV10-2
j_call: TRBJ1-6
cdr3_aa: CASRPPSGQRHNSPLHF
cdr3_nt: TGCGCCAGCAGACCTCCCTCGGGACAGAGACATAATTCACCCCTCCACTTT

clone_size: -
d_call: TRBD2
v_call: TRBV28
j_call: TRBJ2-3
cdr3_aa: CASRPTSSTDTQYF
cdr3_nt: TGTGCCAGCAGACCGACTAGCTCTACAGATACGCAGTATTTT

clone_size: -
d_call: TRBD1
v_call: TRBV7-2
j_call: TRBJ2-1
cdr3_aa: CASGSGQGFDEQFF
cdr3_nt: TGTGCCAGCGGGTCGGGACAGGGCTTCGATGAGCAGTTCTTC

clone_size: few
d_call: TRBD1
v_call: TRBV6-1
j_call: TRBJ2-7
cdr3_aa: CASSGQGNEQYF
cdr3_nt: TGTGCCAGCAGCGGACAGGGGAACGAGCAGTACTTC

clone_size: -
d_call: -
v_call: TRBV6-1
j_call: TRBJ1-2
cdr3_aa: CASSLTGNYGYTF
cdr3_nt: TGTGCCAGCAGTCTTACAGGGAACTATGGCTACACCTTC

clone_size: -
d_call: -
v_call: TRBV14
j_call: TRBJ2-7
cdr3_aa: CASSRKGLASSYEQYF
cdr3_nt: TGTGCCAGCAGCCGAAAAGGCCTAGCTAGCTCCTACGAGCAGTACTTC

clone_size: -
d_call: -
v_call: TRBV5-4
j_call: TRBJ2-7
cdr3_aa: CASSPDSGRKQYF
cdr3_nt: TGTGCCAGCAGCCCGGATAGCGGCCGCAAGCAGTACTTC

clone_size: many
d_call: -
v_call: TRBV7-9
j_call: TRBJ1-1
cdr3_aa: CASSTGLGTEAFF
cdr3_nt: TGTGCCAGCAGCACAGGGTTGGGCACTGAAGCTTTCTTT

clone_size: once
d_call: TRBD1
v_call: TRBV28
j_call: TRBJ1-1
cdr3_aa: CASPGQERVMNTEAFF
cdr3_nt: TGTGCCAGCCCCGGACAGGAGAGGGTTATGAACACTGAAGCTTTCTTT

clone_size: -
d_call: TRBD1
v_call: TRBV7-8
j_call: TRBJ1-1
cdr3_aa: CASSLRGQMNTEAFF
cdr3_nt: TGTGCCAGCAGCTTAAGGGGACAGATGAACACTGAAGCTTTCTTT

clone_size: -
d_call: -
v_call: TRBV5-1
j_call: TRBJ2-7
cdr3_aa: CASSLRVSGEQYF
cdr3_nt: TGCGCCAGCAGCCTTCGGGTCAGCGGCGAGCAGTACTTC

clone_size: -
d_call: -
v_call: TRBV5-1
j_call: TRBJ2-1
cdr3_aa: CASSLVSNEQFF
cdr3_nt: TGCGCCAGCAGCTTGGTTTCGAATGAGCAGTTCTTC

clone_size: -
d_call: -
v_call: TRBV25-1
j_call: TRBJ2-1
cdr3_aa: CASSDPTRSEQFF
cdr3_nt: TGTGCCAGCAGTGACCCCACGCGGAGTGAGCAGTTCTTC

clone_size: -
d_call: -
v_call: TRBV19
j_call: TRBJ1-1
cdr3_aa: CASSPLGTPNTEAFF
cdr3_nt: TGTGCCAGTAGTCCCCTCGGGACACCGAACACTGAAGCTTTCTTT

clone_size: -
d_call: -
v_call: TRBV28
j_call: TRBJ2-4
cdr3_aa: CASRTRGGGPGIGTGVIQYF
cdr3_nt: TGTGCCAGCAGGACCCGAGGGGGAGGGCCGGGTATCGGAACGGGTGTAATTCAGTACTTC

clone_size: -
d_call: TRBD2
v_call: TRBV19
j_call: TRBJ2-1
cdr3_aa: CASRLAGGYYNEQFF
cdr3_nt: TGTGCCAGTAGGCTAGCGGGAGGGTACTACAATGAGCAGTTCTTC

clone_size: once
d_call: TRBD1
v_call: TRBV5-1
j_call: TRBJ2-3
cdr3_aa: CASSRGTGRGTDTQYF
cdr3_nt: TGCGCCAGCAGCCGAGGGACAGGGAGGGGCACAGATACGCAGTATTTT

clone_size: few
d_call: -
v_call: TRBV5-1
j_call: TRBJ1-1
cdr3_aa: CASSLDRVGNTEAFF
cdr3_nt: TGCGCCAGCAGCTTGGACAGGGTAGGAAACACTGAAGCTTTCTTT

clone_size: -
d_call: TRBD2
v_call: TRBV5-4
j_call: TRBJ2-1
cdr3_aa: CASSLASGRTDEQFF
cdr3_nt: TGTGCCAGCAGCTTGGCTAGCGGGAGGACCGATGAGCAGTTCTTC

clone_size: -
d_call: -
v_call: TRBV7-9
j_call: TRBJ1-3
cdr3_aa: CASSLGANTIYF
cdr3_nt: TGTGCCAGCAGCTTAGGGGCAAACACCATATATTTT

clone_size: once
d_call: TRBD1
v_call: TRBV7-9
j_call: TRBJ1-3
cdr3_aa: CASRLTGTGGNTIYF
cdr3_nt: TGTGCCAGCAGACTTACCGGGACAGGGGGAAACACCATATATTTT

clone_size: -
d_call: -
v_call: TRBV28
j_call: TRBJ1-1
cdr3_aa: CASSLIARKNTEAFF
cdr3_nt: TGTGCCAGCAGTTTAATCGCCAGGAAGAACACTGAAGCTTTCTTT

clone_size: -
d_call: TRBD1
v_call: TRBV28
j_call: TRBJ1-3
cdr3_aa: CASSGGTGYTIYF
cdr3_nt: TGTGCCAGCTCTGGCGGGACAGGGTATACCATATATTTT

clone_size: -
d_call: TRBD2
v_call: TRBV4-2
j_call: TRBJ2-2
cdr3_aa: CASSLAGGYTGELFF
cdr3_nt: TGTGCCAGCAGCCTTGCGGGAGGGTACACCGGGGAGCTGTTTTTT

clone_size: once
d_call: TRBD1
v_call: TRBV28
j_call: TRBJ1-4
cdr3_aa: CASSLGTANEKLFF
cdr3_nt: TGTGCCAGCAGTTTAGGGACAGCTAATGAAAAACTGTTTTTT

clone_size: -
d_call: TRBD1
v_call: TRBV27
j_call: TRBJ1-2
cdr3_aa: CASRSPGQGYGYTF
cdr3_nt: TGTGCCAGCAGATCACCGGGACAGGGGTATGGCTACACCTTC

clone_size: -
d_call: -
v_call: TRBV28
j_call: TRBJ1-1
cdr3_aa: CASKGIFKNTEAFF
cdr3_nt: TGTGCCAGCAAGGGGATATTTAAGAACACTGAAGCTTTCTTT